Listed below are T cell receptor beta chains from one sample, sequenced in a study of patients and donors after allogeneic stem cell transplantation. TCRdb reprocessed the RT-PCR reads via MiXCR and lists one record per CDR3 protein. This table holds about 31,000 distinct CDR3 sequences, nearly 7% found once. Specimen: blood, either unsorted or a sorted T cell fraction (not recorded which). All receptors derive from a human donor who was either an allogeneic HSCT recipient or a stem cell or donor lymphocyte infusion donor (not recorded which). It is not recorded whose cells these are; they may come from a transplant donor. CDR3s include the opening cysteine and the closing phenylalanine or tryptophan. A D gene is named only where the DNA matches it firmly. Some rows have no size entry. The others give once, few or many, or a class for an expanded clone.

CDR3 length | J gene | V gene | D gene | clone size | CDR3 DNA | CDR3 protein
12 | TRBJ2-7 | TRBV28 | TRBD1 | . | TGTGCCAGCAGTCGGACAGGGTACGAGCAGTACTTC | CASSRTGYEQYF
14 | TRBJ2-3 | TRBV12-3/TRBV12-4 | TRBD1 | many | TGTGCCAGCAGCCAACAGGGGGCCACAGATACGCAGTATTTT | CASSQQGATDTQYF
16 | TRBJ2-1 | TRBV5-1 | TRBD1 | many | TGCGCCAGCAGCTTGGCAGGGACAGGGGGCTGGAATGAGCAGTTCTTC | CASSLAGTGGWNEQFF
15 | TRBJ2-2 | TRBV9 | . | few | TGTGCCAGCAGCGGACCAACGGCGGACACCGGGGAGCTGTTTTTT | CASSGPTADTGELFF
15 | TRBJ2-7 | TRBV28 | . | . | TGTGCCAGCAGTTTATCCGCAGGGATCGCCTACGAGCAGTACTTC | CASSLSAGIAYEQYF
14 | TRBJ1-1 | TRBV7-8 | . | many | TGTGCCAGCAGCCTAATGCGCCCTGACACTGAAGCTTTCTTT | CASSLMRPDTEAFF
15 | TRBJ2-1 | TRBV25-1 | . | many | TGTGCCAGCAGTGATTCAGGGGACTCCTACAATGAGCAGTTCTTC | CASSDSGDSYNEQFF
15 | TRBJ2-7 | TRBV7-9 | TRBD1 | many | TGTGCCAGCAGCTTAAACAGGGGCTACTCCTACGAGCAGTACTTC | CASSLNRGYSYEQYF
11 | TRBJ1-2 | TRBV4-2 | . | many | TGTGCCAGCAGCCAAGCCGATGGCTACACCTTC | CASSQADGYTF
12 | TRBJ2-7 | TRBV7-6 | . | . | TGTGCCAGCAGTCCTACAGGCTACGAGCAGTACTTC | CASSPTGYEQYF
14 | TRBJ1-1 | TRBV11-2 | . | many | TGTGCCAGCAGCTTAGATACCCTATCCTTTGAAGCTTTCTTT | CASSLDTLSFEAFF
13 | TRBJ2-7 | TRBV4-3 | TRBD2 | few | TGCGCCAGCAGCCAAACAAGCAGCGGGAGAGTTTACTTC | CASSQTSSGRVYF
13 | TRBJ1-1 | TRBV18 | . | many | TGTGCCAGCTGCCAGGGGAGGAACACTGAAGCTTTCTTT | CASCQGRNTEAFF
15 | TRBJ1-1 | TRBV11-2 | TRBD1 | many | TGTGCCAGCAGCTTCGGACAGGGTGGGGGAACTGAAGCTTTCTTT | CASSFGQGGGTEAFF
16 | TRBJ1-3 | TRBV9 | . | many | TGTGCCAGCAGTCAATCGCACGGGAGCTCTGGAAACACCATATATTTT | CASSQSHGSSGNTIYF
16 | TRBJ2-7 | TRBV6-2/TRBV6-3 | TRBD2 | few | TGTGCCAGCAGTTACCTTCGACTAGCGGGAGGGAACGAGCAGTACTTC | CASSYLRLAGGNEQYF
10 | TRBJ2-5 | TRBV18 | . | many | TGTGCCAGCTCACGAGAGACCCAGTACTTC | CASSRETQYF
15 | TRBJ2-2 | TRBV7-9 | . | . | TGTGCCAGCAGCTTAGCGTCGGGGAACACCGGGGAGCTGTTTTTT | CASSLASGNTGELFF
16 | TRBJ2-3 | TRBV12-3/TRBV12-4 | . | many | TGTGCCAGCAGAACTCTCAGGGACTTCGGGACAGATACGCAGTATTTT | CASRTLRDFGTDTQYF
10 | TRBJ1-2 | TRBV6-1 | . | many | TGTGCCAGCAGTGCGGGTGGCTACACCTTC | CASSAGGYTF
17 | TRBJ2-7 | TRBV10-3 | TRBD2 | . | TGTGCCATCAGTGAGGGACTAGCGTCCCGGAGCTCCTACGAGCAGTACTTC | CAISEGLASRSSYEQYF
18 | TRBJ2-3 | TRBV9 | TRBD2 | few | TGTGCCAGCAGCGTGGGTCGGGCTAGCGGGAGGTTAACAGATACGCAGTATTTT | CASSVGRASGRLTDTQYF
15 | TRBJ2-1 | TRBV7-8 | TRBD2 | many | TGTGCCAGCAGCGTTAGCGGGAGCCCTTACAATGAGCAGTTCTTC | CASSVSGSPYNEQFF
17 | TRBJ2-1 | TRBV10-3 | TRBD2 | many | TGTGCCATCAGTGAGTCGTGGAGCGGGAGCTCCTACAATGAGCAGTTCTTC | CAISESWSGSSYNEQFF
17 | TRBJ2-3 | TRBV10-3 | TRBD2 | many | TGTGCCATCAGTGAGTGGGAGCGGGAGGGCCGCACAGATACGCAGTATTTT | CAISEWEREGRTDTQYF
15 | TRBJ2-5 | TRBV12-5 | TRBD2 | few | TGTGCTAGTGCCCTTAGCGGGAGCGTTGGAGAGACCCAGTACTTC | CASALSGSVGETQYF
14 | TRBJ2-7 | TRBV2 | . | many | TGTGCCAGCAGTACCCTACAGGGCTCCTACGAGCAGTACTTC | CASSTLQGSYEQYF